Listed below are T cell receptor beta chains from one sample, sequenced in a study of T cells in Graves' hyperthyroidism and ophthalmopathy. TCRdb called the multiplex PCR reads again in MiXCR, with one record for every CDR3 protein. The sample has about 530,000 distinct CDR3 sequences; 17% are singletons. The sample taken for sequencing was blood. These TCRs come from a woman under 30 with Graves' ophthalmopathy. CDR3s include the opening cysteine and the closing phenylalanine or tryptophan. The order of the fields is D gene, J gene, clone size, V gene, CDR3 protein, CDR3 DNA. A D gene is named only where the DNA matches it firmly. The listing skips clone size in some rows; elsewhere it reads once, few, many or a size class.

>NA|TRBJ2-7|NA|TRBV4-1
CASSGIDYEQYF
TGCGCCAGTTCGGGTATTGATTACGAGCAGTACTTC
>TRBD1|TRBJ1-2|NA|TRBV12-3/TRBV12-4
CASSSETGYGYTF
TGTGCCAGCAGCTCTGAGACAGGGTATGGCTACACCTTC
>NA|TRBJ2-2|few|TRBV20-1
CSARAVGELFF
TGCAGTGCTAGAGCGGTCGGGGAGCTGTTTTTT
>TRBD2|TRBJ2-3|many|TRBV7-9
CASSPGLVPETDTQYF
TGTGCCAGCAGCCCAGGACTAGTCCCTGAGACAGATACGCAGTATTTT
>NA|TRBJ2-7|NA|TRBV9
CASSVGQRPYNEQYF
TGTGCCAGCAGCGTAGGCCAGCGGCCCTACAATGAGCAGTACTTC
>NA|TRBJ1-1|few|TRBV7-9
CASSLADVSNTEAFF
TGTGCCAGCAGCTTAGCGGATGTGTCCAACACTGAAGCTTTCTTT
>TRBD2|TRBJ2-7|many|TRBV7-6
CASSTQSLWGGEQYF
TGTGCCAGCAGCACCCAATCGCTATGGGGGGGGGAGCAGTACTTC
>TRBD2|TRBJ2-1|few|TRBV7-9
CASSSLAGASYNEQFF
TGTGCCAGCAGCTCCCTAGCGGGGGCCTCCTACAATGAGCAGTTCTTC
>NA|TRBJ1-2|NA|TRBV6-1
CASSEAAAGYGYTF
TGTGCCAGCAGTGAAGCGGCGGCAGGTTATGGCTACACCTTC
>NA|TRBJ2-1|many|TRBV3-1
CASSQGTVNEQFF
TGTGCCAGCAGCCAGGGGACTGTTAATGAGCAGTTCTTC
>NA|TRBJ2-7|few|TRBV6-1
CASQSGTVPYEQYF
TGTGCCAGCCAATCCGGGACCGTCCCCTACGAGCAGTACTTC
>NA|TRBJ2-6|NA|TRBV25-1
CASSEKLPGANVLTF
TGTGCCAGCAGTGAAAAACTCCCCGGGGCCAACGTCCTGACTTTC
>NA|TRBJ1-5|NA|TRBV19
CATTEGRRKHF
TGTGCCACTACTGAAGGCAGGCGGAAGCATTTT
>NA|TRBJ2-1|many|TRBV7-8
CASSLKRVPLYNEQFF
TGTGCCAGCAGCTTAAAACGGGTGCCCCTTTACAATGAGCAGTTCTTC
>NA|TRBJ2-1|NA|TRBV9
CASSVQSSYNEQFF
TGTGCCAGCAGCGTGCAGAGCTCCTACAATGAGCAGTTCTTC
>TRBD1|TRBJ1-2|many|TRBV2
CASSTVMVSGTGSYGYTF
TGTGCCAGCTCGACAGTGATGGTATCCGGGACAGGGTCCTATGGCTACACCTTC
>NA|TRBJ1-6|many|TRBV5-6
CASSLRGGQGNSPLHF
TGTGCCAGCAGCTTACGAGGGGGTCAGGGGAATTCACCCCTCCACTTT
>NA|TRBJ1-2|many|TRBV20-1
CSATPGGYGYTF
TGCAGTGCTACGCCGGGGGGCTATGGCTACACCTTC
>NA|TRBJ2-7|many|TRBV27
CASSYGRDYEQYF
TGTGCCAGCAGTTACGGAAGGGACTACGAGCAGTACTTC
>NA|TRBJ1-2|NA|TRBV20-1
CSASGFLDGYTF
TGCAGTGCTAGCGGATTTTTGGATGGCTACACCTTC
>NA|TRBJ1-1|few|TRBV2
CASSEALPGHLNTEAFF
TGTGCCAGCAGTGAAGCCCTCCCGGGACACCTGAACACTGAAGCTTTCTTT
>NA|TRBJ2-2|NA|TRBV6-5
CASSYSQAHTGELFF
TGTGCCAGCAGTTACTCGCAGGCCCACACCGGGGAGCTGTTTTTT
>NA|TRBJ2-1|NA|TRBV15
CATSRDAKNSYNEQFF
TGTGCCACCAGCAGAGATGCTAAAAACTCCTACAATGAGCAGTTCTTC
>TRBD2|TRBJ2-3|NA|TRBV7-2
CASSRSGGGTQYF
TGTGCCAGCAGCCGCTCGGGGGGAGGGACGCAGTATTTT
>TRBD2|TRBJ2-1|many|TRBV6-1
CASSELAGAANEQFF
TGTGCCAGCAGTGAACTAGCGGGGGCCGCCAATGAGCAGTTCTTC
>TRBD2|TRBJ2-3|few|TRBV6-1
CASSETGGRPQYF
TGTGCCAGCAGCGAAACGGGGGGTAGGCCGCAGTATTTT
>NA|TRBJ2-7|many|TRBV7-2
CASSFRREQYF
TGTGCCAGCAGCTTCCGTCGAGAGCAGTACTTC
>NA|TRBJ1-2|few|TRBV20-1
CSASYTANYGYTF
TGCAGTGCTAGTTACACAGCTAACTATGGCTACACCTTC
>NA|TRBJ1-1|few|TRBV13
CASSVGHPNTEAFF
TGTGCCAGCAGCGTAGGCCACCCGAACACTGAAGCTTTCTTT
>NA|TRBJ1-1|many|TRBV5-1
CASSLKGTEAFF
TGCGCCAGCAGCTTGAAAGGGACTGAAGCTTTCTTT
>NA|TRBJ2-7|many|TRBV2
CASSDPRYSAVLHGGQYF
TGTGCCAGCAGTGACCCCCGCTACTCCGCAGTACTACATGGGGGGCAGTACTTC
>TRBD2|TRBJ2-5|NA|TRBV28
CASSRSGGAGETQYF
TGTGCCAGCAGCAGGAGCGGGGGGGCCGGGGAGACCCAGTACTTC
>TRBD1|TRBJ2-7|many|TRBV11-2
CASSREAGGTYEQYF
TGTGCCAGCAGCCGAGAAGCAGGGGGCACCTACGAGCAGTACTTC
>TRBD1|TRBJ1-2|many|TRBV28
CASSPGQGHRGYTF
TGTGCCAGCAGTCCTGGACAGGGGCATCGTGGCTACACCTTC
>NA|TRBJ1-6|few|TRBV5-5
CASSLVSGRRDSPLHF
TGTGCCAGCAGCTTGGTGTCAGGCAGGAGAGATTCACCCCTCCACTTT
>NA|TRBJ2-1|many|TRBV12-3/TRBV12-4
CASSSGVWQFF
TGTGCCAGCAGTTCAGGGGTCTGGCAGTTCTTC
>NA|TRBJ2-5|NA|TRBV24-1
CATSDSRTGQETQYF
TGTGCCACCAGTGACTCCCGTACAGGACAAGAGACCCAGTACTTC
>TRBD2|TRBJ2-3|NA|TRBV3-1
CASSHGLVGTDTQYF
TGTGCCAGCAGCCATGGACTAGTCGGGACAGATACGCAGTATTTT
>NA|TRBJ2-7|many|TRBV7-2
CASRLALEGSYEQYF
TGTGCCAGCAGACTAGCTTTAGAGGGCTCCTACGAGCAGTACTTC